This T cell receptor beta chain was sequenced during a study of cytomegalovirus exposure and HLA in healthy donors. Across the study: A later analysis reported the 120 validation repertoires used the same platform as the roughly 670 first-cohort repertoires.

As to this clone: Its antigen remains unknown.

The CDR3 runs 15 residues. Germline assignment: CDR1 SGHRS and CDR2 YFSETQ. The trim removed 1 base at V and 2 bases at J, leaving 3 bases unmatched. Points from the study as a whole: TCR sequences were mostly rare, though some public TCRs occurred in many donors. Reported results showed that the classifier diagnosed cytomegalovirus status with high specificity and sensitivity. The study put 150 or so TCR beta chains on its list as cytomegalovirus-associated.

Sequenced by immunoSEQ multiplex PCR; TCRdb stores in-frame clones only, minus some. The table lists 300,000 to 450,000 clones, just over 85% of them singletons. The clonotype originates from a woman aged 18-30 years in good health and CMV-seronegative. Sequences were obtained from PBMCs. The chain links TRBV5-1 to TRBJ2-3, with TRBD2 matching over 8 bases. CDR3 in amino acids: CASSLKAGATDTQYF. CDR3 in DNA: TGCGCCAGCAGCTTGAAAGCGGGGGCCACAGATACGCAGTATTTT.